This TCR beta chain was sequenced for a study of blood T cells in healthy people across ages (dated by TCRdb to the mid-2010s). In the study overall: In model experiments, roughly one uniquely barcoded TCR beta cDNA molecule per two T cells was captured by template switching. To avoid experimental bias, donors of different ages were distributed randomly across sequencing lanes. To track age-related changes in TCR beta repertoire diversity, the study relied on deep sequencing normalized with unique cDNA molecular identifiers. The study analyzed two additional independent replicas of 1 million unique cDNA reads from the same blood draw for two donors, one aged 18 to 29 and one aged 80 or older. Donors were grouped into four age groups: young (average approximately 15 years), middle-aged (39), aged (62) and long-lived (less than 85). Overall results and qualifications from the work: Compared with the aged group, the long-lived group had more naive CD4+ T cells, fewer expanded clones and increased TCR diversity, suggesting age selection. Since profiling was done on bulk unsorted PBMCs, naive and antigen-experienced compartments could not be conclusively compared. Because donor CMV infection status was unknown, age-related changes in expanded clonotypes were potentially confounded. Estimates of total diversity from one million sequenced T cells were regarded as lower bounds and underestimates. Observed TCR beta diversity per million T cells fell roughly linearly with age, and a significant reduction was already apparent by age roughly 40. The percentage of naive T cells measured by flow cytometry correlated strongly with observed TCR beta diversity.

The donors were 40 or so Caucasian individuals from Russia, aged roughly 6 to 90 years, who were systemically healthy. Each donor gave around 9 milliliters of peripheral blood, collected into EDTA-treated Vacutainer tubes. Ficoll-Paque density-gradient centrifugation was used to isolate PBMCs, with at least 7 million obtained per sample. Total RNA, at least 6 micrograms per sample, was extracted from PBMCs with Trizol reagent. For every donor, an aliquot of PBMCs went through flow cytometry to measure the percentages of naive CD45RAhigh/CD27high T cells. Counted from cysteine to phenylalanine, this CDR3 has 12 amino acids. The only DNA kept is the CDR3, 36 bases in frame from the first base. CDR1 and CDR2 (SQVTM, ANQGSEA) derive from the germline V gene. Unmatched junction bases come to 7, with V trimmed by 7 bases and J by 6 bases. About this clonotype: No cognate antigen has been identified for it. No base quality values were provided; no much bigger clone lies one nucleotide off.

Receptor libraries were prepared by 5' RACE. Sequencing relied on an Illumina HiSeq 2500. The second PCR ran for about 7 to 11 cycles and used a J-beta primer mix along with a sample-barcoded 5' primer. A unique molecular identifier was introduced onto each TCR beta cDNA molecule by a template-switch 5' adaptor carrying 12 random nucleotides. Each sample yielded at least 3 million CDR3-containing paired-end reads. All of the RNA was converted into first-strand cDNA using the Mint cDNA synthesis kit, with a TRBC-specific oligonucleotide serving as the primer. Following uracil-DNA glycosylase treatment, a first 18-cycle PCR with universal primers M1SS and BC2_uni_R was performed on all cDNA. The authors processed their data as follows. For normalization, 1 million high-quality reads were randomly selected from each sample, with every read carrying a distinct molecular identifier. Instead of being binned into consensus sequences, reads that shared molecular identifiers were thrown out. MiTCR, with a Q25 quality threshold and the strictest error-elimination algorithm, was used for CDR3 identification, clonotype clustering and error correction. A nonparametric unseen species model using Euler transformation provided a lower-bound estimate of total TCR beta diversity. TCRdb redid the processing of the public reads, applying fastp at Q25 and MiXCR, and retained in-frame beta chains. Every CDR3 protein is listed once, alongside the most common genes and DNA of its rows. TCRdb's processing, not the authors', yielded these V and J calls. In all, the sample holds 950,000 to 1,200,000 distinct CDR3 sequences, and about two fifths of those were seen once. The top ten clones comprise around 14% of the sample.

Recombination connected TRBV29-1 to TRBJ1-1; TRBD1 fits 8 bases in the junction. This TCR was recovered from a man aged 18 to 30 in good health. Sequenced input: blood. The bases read TGCAGCGGCGACAGGGGCCTCTCTGAAGCTTTCTTT. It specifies CSGDRGLSEAFF.